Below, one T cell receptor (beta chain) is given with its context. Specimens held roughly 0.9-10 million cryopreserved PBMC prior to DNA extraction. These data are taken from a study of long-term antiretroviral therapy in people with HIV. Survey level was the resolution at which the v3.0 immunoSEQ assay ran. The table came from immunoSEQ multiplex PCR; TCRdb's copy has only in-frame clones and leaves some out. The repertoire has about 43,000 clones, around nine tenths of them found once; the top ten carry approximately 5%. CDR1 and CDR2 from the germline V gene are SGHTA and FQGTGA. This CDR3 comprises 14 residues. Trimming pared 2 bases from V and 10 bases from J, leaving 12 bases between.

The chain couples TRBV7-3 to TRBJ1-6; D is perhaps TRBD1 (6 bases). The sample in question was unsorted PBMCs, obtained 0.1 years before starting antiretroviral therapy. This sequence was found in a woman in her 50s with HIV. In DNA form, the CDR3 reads TGTGCCAGCAGCTTACAGGGGATCGGATCACCCCTCCACTTT. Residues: CASSLQGIGSPLHF.